This paragraph covers one T cell receptor (beta chain) sequence. Original processing notes: Reference gene primer amplification in the assay estimated nucleated cell counts. TCRdb's table, derived via immunoSEQ multiplex PCR, lists solely in-frame clones and lacks some. The DNA was the basis for D and trimming; V, J and clone size are from that table. The table shows fewer than 300,000 clones, with roughly 79% occurring only once. The data belong to a study of blood T cell repertoires in COVID-19. Study in general: COVID-19 samples from acute and convalescent phases originated in the United States, Italy and Spain. T cells, B-cell-depleted T cells, or PBMCs supplied cDNA or gDNA.

V was trimmed by 7 bases and J by 0 bases, leaving 16 bases between them. The CDR3 has 15 amino acids. Germline values: CDR1 MNHNY, CDR2 SVGAGI (reference sequence). The sequenced sample was peripheral blood. The receptor was isolated from a woman in her sixties with active or convalescent COVID-19. The chain couples TRBV6-6 to TRBJ2-7; D perhaps matches TRBD1 (7 bases). CDR3 residues: CASKGRDSSSYEQYF. For the CDR3, the DNA is TGTGCCAGCAAGGGGCGGGACAGTAGCTCCTACGAGCAGTACTTC.